This paragraph covers one T cell receptor beta chain sequence. This sample is drawn from a study of blood T cell repertoires in COVID-19. TCRdb keeps only in-frame clones here, not all; method: immunoSEQ multiplex PCR. Of about 70,000 clones listed, around 85% are singletons. Germline CDR1 and CDR2: SSHAT and FNYEAQ (reference sequence). The CDR3 length is 13 residues. The V gene end was trimmed by 5 bases and the J gene end by 4 bases; junction bases not matched to a gene: 3. The sequence was obtained from a human donor in a cohort sampled during active COVID-19. The sequenced sample was peripheral blood. This chain links TRBV7-7 with TRBJ2-5, with 8 bases matching TRBD2. CDR3 bases: TGTGCCAGCAGCAAAGGGACTAGAGAGACCCAGTACTTC. Translated: CASSKGTRETQYF. Together with reference TRBV7-7 and TRBJ2-5, the CDR3 gives the full variable domain: GAGVSQSPRYKVTKRGQDVTLRCDPISSHATLYWYQQALGQGPEFLTYFNYEAQPDKSGLPSDRFSAERPEGSISTLTIQRTEQRDSAMYRCASSKGTRETQYFGPGTRLLVL.